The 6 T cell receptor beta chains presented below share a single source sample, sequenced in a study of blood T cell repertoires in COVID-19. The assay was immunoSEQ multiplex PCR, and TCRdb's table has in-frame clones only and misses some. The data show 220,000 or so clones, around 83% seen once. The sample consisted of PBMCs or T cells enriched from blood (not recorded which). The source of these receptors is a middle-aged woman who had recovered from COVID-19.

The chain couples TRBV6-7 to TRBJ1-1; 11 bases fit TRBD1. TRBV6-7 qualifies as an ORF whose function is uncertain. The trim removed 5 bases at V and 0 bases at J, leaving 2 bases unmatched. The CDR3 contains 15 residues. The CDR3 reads CASSKGQGVNTEAFF. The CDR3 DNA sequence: TGTGCCAGCAGTAAGGGACAGGGGGTGAACACTGAAGCTTTCTTT.

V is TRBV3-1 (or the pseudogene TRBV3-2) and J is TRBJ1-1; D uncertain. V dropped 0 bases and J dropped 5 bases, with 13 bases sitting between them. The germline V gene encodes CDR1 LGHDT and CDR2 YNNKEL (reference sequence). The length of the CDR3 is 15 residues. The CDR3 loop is CASSQDRAARTEAFF. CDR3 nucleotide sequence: TGTGCCAGCAGCCAAGATCGTGCGGCTCGAACTGAAGCTTTCTTT.

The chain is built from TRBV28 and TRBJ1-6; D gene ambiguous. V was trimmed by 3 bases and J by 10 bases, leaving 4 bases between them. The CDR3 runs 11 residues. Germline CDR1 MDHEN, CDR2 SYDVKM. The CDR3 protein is CASSLASPLHF. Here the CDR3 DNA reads TGTGCCAGCAGTTTGGCATCACCCCTCCACTTT.

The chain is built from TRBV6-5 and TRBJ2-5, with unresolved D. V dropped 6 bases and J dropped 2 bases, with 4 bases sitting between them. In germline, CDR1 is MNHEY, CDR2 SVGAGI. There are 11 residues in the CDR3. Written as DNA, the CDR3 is TGTGCCAGCAGCCCACAAGAGACCCAGTACTTC. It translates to CASSPQETQYF.

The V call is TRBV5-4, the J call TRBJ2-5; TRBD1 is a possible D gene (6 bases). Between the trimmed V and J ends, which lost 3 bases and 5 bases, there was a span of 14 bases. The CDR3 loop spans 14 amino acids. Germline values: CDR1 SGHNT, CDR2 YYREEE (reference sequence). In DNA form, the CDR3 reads TGTGCCAGCAGCTCAGCAGGGGCGCGGGAGACCCAGTACTTC. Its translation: CASSSAGARETQYF.

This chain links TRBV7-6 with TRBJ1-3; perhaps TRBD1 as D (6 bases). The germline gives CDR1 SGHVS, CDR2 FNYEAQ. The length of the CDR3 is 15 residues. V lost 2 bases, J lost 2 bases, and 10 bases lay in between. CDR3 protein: CASSLWQGTGNTIYF. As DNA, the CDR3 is TGTGCCAGCAGCTTATGGCAGGGGACTGGAAACACCATATATTTT. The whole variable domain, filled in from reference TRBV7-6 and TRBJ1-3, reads GAGVSQSPRYKVTKRGQDVALRCDPISGHVSLYWYRQALGQGPEFLTYFNYEAQQDKSGLPNDRFSAERPEGSISTLTIQRTEQRDSAMYRCASSLWQGTGNTIYFGEGSWLTVV.